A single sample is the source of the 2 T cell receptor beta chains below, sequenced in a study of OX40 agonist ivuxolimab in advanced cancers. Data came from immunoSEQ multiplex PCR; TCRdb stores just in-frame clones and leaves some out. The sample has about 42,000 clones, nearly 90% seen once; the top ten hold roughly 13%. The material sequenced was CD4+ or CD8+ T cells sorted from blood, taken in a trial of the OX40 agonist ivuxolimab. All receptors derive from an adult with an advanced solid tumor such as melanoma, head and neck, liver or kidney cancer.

The chain's CDR3 is CASSPASGRRYEQYF. The CDR3 nucleotides are TGTGCCAGCAGCCCAGCTAGCGGGAGGAGATACGAGCAGTACTTC. V usage is TRBV28 and J usage is TRBJ2-7; 11 nucleotides match TRBD2. There are 15 residues in the CDR3. CDR1 is MDHEN and CDR2 is SYDVKM in the germline V gene. Trimming removed 6 bases from V and 4 bases from J; junction bases left unmatched: 8.

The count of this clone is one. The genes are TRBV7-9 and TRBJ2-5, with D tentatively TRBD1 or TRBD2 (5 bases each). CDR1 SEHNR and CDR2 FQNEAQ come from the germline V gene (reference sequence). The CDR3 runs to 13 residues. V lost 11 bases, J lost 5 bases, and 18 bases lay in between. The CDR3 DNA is TGTGCCGGGACGTCTTGGGCAACGGAGACCCAGTACTTC. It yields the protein CAGTSWATETQYF.